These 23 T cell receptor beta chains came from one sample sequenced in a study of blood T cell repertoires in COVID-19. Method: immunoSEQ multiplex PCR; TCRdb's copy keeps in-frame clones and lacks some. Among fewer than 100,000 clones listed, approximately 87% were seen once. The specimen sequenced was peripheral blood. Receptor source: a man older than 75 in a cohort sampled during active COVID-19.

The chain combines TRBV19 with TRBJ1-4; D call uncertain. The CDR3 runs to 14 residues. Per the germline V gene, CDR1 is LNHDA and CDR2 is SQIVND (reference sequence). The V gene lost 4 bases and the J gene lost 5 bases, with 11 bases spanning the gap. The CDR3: CASSNVAANEKLFF. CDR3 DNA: TGTGCCAGTAGTAATGTAGCCGCCAATGAAAAACTGTTTTTT.

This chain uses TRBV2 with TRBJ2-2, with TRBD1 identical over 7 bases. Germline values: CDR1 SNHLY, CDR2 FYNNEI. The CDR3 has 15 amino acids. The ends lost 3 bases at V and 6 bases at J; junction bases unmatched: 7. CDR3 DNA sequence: TGTGCCAGCAGTGAGGTGACAGGGATGGCCGGGGAGCTGTTTTTT. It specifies CASSEVTGMAGELFF.

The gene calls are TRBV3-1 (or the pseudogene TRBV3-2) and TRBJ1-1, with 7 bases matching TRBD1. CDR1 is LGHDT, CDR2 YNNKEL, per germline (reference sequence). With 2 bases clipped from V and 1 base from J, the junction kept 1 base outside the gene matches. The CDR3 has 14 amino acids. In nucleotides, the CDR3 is TGTGCCAGCAGCCAACACAGGGGGAACACTGAAGCTTTCTTT. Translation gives CASSQHRGNTEAFF.

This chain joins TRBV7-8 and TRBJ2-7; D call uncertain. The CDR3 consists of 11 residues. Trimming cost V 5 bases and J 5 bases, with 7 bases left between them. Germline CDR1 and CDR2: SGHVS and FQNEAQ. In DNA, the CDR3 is TGTGCCAGCAGCCCTCGGGACGAGCAGTACTTC. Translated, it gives CASSPRDEQYF.

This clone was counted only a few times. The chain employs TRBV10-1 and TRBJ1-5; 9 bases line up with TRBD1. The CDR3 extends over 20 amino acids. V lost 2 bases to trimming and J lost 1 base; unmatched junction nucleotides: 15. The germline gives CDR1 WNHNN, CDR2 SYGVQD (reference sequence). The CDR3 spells CASSEIGDRVSCKSNQPQHF. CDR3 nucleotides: TGCGCCAGCAGTGAGATCGGGGACAGGGTCTCGTGCAAAAGCAATCAGCCCCAGCATTTT.

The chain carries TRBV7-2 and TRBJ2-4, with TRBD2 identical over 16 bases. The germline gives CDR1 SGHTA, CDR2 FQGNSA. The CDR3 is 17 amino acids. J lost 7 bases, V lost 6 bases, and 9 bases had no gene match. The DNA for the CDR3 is TGTGCCAGCAGTCCTGGGACTAGCGGGGGGGCTAGGAACATTCAGTACTTC. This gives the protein CASSPGTSGGARNIQYF.

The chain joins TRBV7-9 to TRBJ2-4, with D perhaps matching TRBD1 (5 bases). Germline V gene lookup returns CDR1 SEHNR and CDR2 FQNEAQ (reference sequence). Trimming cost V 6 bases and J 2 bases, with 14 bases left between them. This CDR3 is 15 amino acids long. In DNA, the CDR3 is TGTGCCAGCAGTCGACCAGGGCTTACCAAAAACATTCAGTACTTC. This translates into CASSRPGLTKNIQYF.

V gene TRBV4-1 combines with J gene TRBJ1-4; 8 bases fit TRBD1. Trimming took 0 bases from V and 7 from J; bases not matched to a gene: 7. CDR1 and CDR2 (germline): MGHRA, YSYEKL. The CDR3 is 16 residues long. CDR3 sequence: CASSQDRSGQAEKLFF. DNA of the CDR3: TGCGCCAGCAGCCAAGATCGGTCGGGACAGGCTGAAAAACTGTTTTTT.

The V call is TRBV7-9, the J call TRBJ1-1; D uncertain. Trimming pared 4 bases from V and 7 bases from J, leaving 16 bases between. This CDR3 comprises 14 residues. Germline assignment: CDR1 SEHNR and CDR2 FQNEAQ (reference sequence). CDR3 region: CASSYIAAAYEAFF. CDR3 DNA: TGTGCCAGCAGCTATATTGCGGCAGCATATGAAGCTTTCTTT.

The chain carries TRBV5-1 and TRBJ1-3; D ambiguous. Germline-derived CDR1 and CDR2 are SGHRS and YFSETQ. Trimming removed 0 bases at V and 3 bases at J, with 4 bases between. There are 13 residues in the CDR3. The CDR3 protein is CASSLGVGNTIYF. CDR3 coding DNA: TGCGCCAGCAGCTTGGGCGTTGGAAACACCATATATTTT.

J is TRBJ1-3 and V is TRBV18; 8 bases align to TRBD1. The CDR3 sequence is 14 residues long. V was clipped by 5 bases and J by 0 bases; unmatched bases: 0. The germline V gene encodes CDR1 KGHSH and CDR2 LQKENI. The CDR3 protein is CASSDRGSGNTIYF. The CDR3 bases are TGTGCCAGCTCAGACAGGGGCTCTGGAAACACCATATATTTT. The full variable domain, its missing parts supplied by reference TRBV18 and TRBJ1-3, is NAGVMQNPRHLVRRRGQEARLRCSPMKGHSHVYWYRQLPEEGLKFMVYLQKENIIDESGMPKERFSAEFPKEGPSILRIQQVVRGDSAAYFCASSDRGSGNTIYFGEGSWLTVV.

Here the CDR3 DNA reads TGTGCCAGCAGCCAAGAAGCCCCTGACAGGAGGCCTAACTATGGCTACACCTTC. Encoded protein: CASSQEAPDRRPNYGYTF. The chain employs TRBV4-2 and TRBJ1-2, with D possibly matching TRBD1 (6 bases). The CDR3 consists of 18 residues. Germline CDR1 and CDR2: LGHNA and YNFKEQ. The V end lost 0 bases, the J end lost 0 bases, and 17 bases lay between the germline ends.

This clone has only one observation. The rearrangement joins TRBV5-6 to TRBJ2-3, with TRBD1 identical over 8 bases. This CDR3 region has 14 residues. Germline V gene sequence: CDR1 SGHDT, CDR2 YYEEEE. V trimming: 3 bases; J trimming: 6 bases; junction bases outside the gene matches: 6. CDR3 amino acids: CASSSATGGDTQYF. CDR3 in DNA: TGTGCCAGCAGCTCCGCCACAGGGGGGGATACGCAGTATTTT.

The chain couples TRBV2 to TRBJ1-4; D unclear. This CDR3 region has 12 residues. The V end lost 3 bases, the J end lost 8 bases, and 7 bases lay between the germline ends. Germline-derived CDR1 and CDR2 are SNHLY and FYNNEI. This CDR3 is CASSDLGEKLFF. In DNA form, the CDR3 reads TGTGCCAGCAGTGATCTGGGCGAAAAACTGTTTTTT.

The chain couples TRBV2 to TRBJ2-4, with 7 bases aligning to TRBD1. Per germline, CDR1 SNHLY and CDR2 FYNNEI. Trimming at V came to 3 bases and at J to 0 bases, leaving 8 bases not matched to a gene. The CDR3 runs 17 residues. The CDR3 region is CASSEWDSFLAKNIQYF. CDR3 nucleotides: TGTGCCAGCAGTGAGTGGGACAGCTTTTTAGCCAAAAACATTCAGTACTTC.

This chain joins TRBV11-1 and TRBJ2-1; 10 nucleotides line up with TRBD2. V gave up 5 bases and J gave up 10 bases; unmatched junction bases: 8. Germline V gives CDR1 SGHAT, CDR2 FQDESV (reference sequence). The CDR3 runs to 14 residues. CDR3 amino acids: CASSRTSGYREQFF. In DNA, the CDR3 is TGTGCCAGCAGCCGGACTAGCGGTTATAGGGAGCAGTTCTTC.

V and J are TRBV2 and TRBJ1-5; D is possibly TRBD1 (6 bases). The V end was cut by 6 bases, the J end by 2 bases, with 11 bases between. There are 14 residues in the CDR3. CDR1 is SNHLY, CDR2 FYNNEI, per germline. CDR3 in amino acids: CASSPQGRNQPQHF. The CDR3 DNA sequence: TGTGCCAGCAGCCCACAGGGCCGCAATCAGCCCCAGCATTTT.

This CDR3 reads CASSIDGTSGGAGYNEQFF. CDR3 nucleotides: TGTGCCAGTAGTATCGACGGGACTAGCGGGGGGGCCGGCTACAATGAGCAGTTCTTC. The chain carries TRBV19 and TRBJ2-1; 16 nucleotides agree with TRBD2. Germline V gene data show CDR1 as LNHDA and CDR2 as SQIVND (reference sequence). This CDR3 spans 19 amino acids. Unmatched junction bases numbered 8, after V lost 3 bases and J lost 3 bases.

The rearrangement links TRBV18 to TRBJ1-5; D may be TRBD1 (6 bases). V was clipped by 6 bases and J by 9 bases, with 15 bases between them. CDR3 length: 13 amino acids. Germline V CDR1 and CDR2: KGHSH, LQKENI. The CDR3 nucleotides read TGTGCCAGCTCCACAGGGCCCGATGGGCCCCAGCATTTT. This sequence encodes CASSTGPDGPQHF. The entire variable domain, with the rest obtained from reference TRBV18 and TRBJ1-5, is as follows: NAGVMQNPRHLVRRRGQEARLRCSPMKGHSHVYWYRQLPEEGLKFMVYLQKENIIDESGMPKERFSAEFPKEGPSILRIQQVVRGDSAAYFCASSTGPDGPQHFGDGTRLSIL.

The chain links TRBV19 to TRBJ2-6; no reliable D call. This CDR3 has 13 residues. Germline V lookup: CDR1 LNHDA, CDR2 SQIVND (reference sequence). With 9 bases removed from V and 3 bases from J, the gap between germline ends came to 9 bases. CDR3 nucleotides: TGTGCCAGCTTCGACTTTGGGGCCAACGTCCTGACTTTC. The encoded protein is CASFDFGANVLTF.

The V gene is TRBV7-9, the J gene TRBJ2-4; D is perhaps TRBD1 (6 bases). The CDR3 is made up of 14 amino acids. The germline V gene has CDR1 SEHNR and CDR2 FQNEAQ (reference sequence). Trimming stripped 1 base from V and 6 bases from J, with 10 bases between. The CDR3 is CASSLGGQLNIQYF. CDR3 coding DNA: TGTGCCAGCAGCTTAGGAGGACAGTTAAACATTCAGTACTTC. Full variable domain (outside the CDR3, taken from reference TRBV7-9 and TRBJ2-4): DTGVSQNPRHKITKRGQNVTFRCDPISEHNRLYWYRQTLGQGPEFLTYFQNEAQLEKSRLLSDRFSAERPKGSFSTLEIQRTEQGDSAMYLCASSLGGQLNIQYFGAGTRLSVL.

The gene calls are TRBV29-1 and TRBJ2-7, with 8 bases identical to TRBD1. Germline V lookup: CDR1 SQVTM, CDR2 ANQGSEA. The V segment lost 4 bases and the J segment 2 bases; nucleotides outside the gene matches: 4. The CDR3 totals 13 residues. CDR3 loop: CSVAGGPAYEQYF. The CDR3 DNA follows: TGCAGCGTTGCAGGGGGCCCGGCCTACGAGCAGTACTTC.

The chain's CDR3 is CASSLGLAGTNEQFF. The DNA of the CDR3 is TGCGCCAGCAGCTTGGGACTAGCGGGGACCAATGAGCAGTTCTTC. V is TRBV5-1 and J is TRBJ2-1, with 11 bases aligning to TRBD2. The CDR3 length is 15 residues. Germline CDR1 reads SGHRS; CDR2 reads YFSETQ. J was trimmed by 6 bases and V by 0 bases; bases with no gene match: 2.